This T cell receptor beta chain was identified during a study of CD4 T cells in relation to SARS-CoV-2 and coronaviruses. At the level of the study: TCR beta CDR3s were sequenced after approximately nine-day antigen culture of PBMCs.

The unexposed donors gave CD4+ T cells in about 2011-2018, prior to COVID-19. CD4+ T cells were isolated from the cells after less than 13 days of culture. As cell numbers allowed, unexposed-donor CD4+ T cells faced SARS-CoV-2 S/N and four cold-coronavirus spikes. Cultures held some 2.1 million PBMCs per well with 8.5 to 10 IU/ml IL-2. Study-level results: In around 60% of donors, memory CD4+ clonotypes crossrecognized SARS-CoV-2 and at least one common cold coronavirus spike.

Repertoires were generated with immunoSEQ multiplex PCR, while TCRdb's copy carries only in-frame clones and drops some. The sample has about 18,000 clones, around three quarters seen once. With respect to this clone: The antigen is unknown.

Germline V gene data show CDR1 as ENHRY and CDR2 as SYGVKD. There are 16 residues in the CDR3. The junction had 4 bases not matched to a gene; V was cut back by 0 bases and J by 4 bases. The V call is TRBV10-3, the J call TRBJ2-1, with 9 bases identical to TRBD2. Sequenced material: CD4+ T cells from PBMCs, cultured in vitro. This clonotype was sampled from a human donor in good health. This CDR3 is CAISESSGRGYNEQFF. The CDR3 DNA sequence: TGTGCCATCAGTGAGTCTAGCGGGAGAGGTTACAATGAGCAGTTCTTC.